This T cell receptor (beta chain) was identified during a study of T cells expressing NK-cell markers. Study details: The TCR beta repertoires were obtained from sorted CD3+CD56+NKG2C+, CD3+CD56+NKG2C- and CD3+CD56-NKG2C+ T cells.

One entry per CDR3 protein, without DNA, is what TCRdb gives after re-calling the 5' RACE reads. Listed are some 600,000 distinct CDR3 sequences; roughly 3.4% falls within the top ten. The study, taken as a whole, reports: A range of roughly 1.0-8% of CD8+ T cells consisted of dominant NKG2C+ clonotypes in six donors. The study did not resolve the HCMV specificity of expanded NKG2C+ T cell clones.

Germline CDR1 and CDR2: KGHDR and SFDVKD. The CDR3 spans 14 residues. Comment on this clonotype: Its antigen remains unidentified.

The chain recombines TRBV24-1 with TRBJ2-2. This TCR was sampled from a man between 18 and 35 years old in good health. Material for sequencing was blood T cells: a sorted CD56 or NKG2C T cell subset, CD4+ or CD8+ T cells, or bulk PBMC T cells (not recorded which). The CDR3 sequence: CATSDWMDTGELFF.